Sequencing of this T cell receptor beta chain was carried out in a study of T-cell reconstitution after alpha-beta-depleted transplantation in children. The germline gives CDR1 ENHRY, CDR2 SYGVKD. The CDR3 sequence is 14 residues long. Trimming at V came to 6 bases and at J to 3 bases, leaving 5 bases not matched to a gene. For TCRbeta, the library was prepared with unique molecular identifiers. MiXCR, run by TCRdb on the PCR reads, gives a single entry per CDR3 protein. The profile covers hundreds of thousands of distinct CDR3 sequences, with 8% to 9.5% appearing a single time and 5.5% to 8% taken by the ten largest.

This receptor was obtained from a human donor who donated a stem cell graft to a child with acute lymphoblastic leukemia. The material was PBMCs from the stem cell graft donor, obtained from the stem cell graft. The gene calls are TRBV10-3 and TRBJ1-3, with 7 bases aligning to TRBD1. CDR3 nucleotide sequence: TGTGCCATCAGATCCAGGGGGGGTGGAAACACCATATATTTT. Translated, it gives CAIRSRGGGNTIYF.